This T cell receptor beta chain was captured by sequencing in a study of a mutant IDH1 vaccine in newly diagnosed glioma. Study details: Treated patients had a mean age of roughly 44 years and a sex split that was around 60% male and about 40% female. Before enrollment, the patients had been treated with radiotherapy alone, temozolomide alone, or both together. Most of them had received both. General study points: In 90% to 95% of patients, immune responses induced by the vaccine occurred.

Regarding this clone: What it recognizes is unknown.

The repertoire was sequenced with immunoSEQ multiplex PCR; TCRdb's copy has only in-frame clones and lacks some. The sample has about 32,000 clones; roughly four fifths are singletons. The time point was: baseline, week 1 (first vaccination visit). Treatment described: pre-vaccination baseline after standard-of-care therapy. Germline assignment: CDR1 SGHTA and CDR2 FQGNSA. V trimming: 7 bases; J trimming: 4 bases; junction bases outside the gene matches: 11. The CDR3 loop spans 15 amino acids. This sequence originates from a man aged 30-40 years with glioma. Sequenced material: PBMCs, taken from a glioma patient treated with radiotherapy, temozolomide or both. The rearrangement joins TRBV7-2 to TRBJ2-3, with 7 bases that match TRBD1. CDR3 loop: CASNPLGGKPDTQYF. The CDR3 coding sequence is TGTGCCAGCAACCCCCTAGGGGGCAAGCCAGATACGCAGTATTTT.